This is a list of T cell receptor beta chains from one sample in a study of CD8+ T cells in alopecia areata. Using immunoSEQ multiplex PCR, the repertoire was profiled, and TCRdb retains in-frame clones only, with some absent. The sample holds tens of thousands of clones, 50% to 75% seen once. The sequenced sample was CD8+ T cells sorted from blood, obtained at week 0. These TCRs come from a human donor with alopecia areata. CDR3s leave out the opening cysteine and the closing phenylalanine or tryptophan. Fields, in order: CDR3 protein, J gene, V gene.

SVEDRTNYGYT	TRBJ1-2	TRBV29-1
ASSLVEGPSYEQY	TRBJ2-7	TRBV7-6
ASSLMSGWDSNQPQH	TRBJ1-5	TRBV7-3
ASSLVSGTAAYEQY	TRBJ2-7	TRBV7-9
ASSLGSGGPPEQC	TRBJ2-7	TRBV5-1
ASSLDSGMNTGELF	TRBJ2-2	TRBV5-1
ASSLSVWEETQY	TRBJ2-5	TRBV7-2
ASSLAGPPSYEQY	TRBJ2-7	TRBV5-1
ASSVVGQGGYT	TRBJ1-2	TRBV9
ASSYRLRGATGELF	TRBJ2-2	TRBV5-4
ASSLAGTGNSPLH	TRBJ1-6	TRBV7-9
ASSLGSGPEQF	TRBJ2-1	TRBV7-9
ASRRPPSSYNEQF	TRBJ2-1	TRBV28
ATSRENRGITDTQY	TRBJ2-3	TRBV15
ASSLAPGSNQPQH	TRBJ1-5	TRBV5-1
AWRGTTYEQY	TRBJ2-7	TRBV30
ASSLAGPYNEQF	TRBJ2-1	TRBV5-6
ASSTSAEANEQF	TRBJ2-1	TRBV14
ASSDWGGENENTGELF	TRBJ2-2	TRBV2
ASSLGDGPYEQY	TRBJ2-7	TRBV5-1
ASSSGLAGFTDTQY	TRBJ2-3	TRBV27
ASSQLRLTGELF	TRBJ2-2	TRBV4-3
ASSSPGQLQETQY	TRBJ2-5	TRBV5-6
ASSPGGGNYGYT	TRBJ1-2	TRBV5-1
ASSSRHRAAQH	TRBJ1-5	TRBV18
ASSVGNSPLH	TRBJ1-6	TRBV9
ASSYSASAYEQY	TRBJ2-7	TRBV6-6
ASSFVTSGAQETQY	TRBJ2-5	TRBV5-6
SARVATEQF	TRBJ2-1	TRBV20-1
ASSAKVGRTEAF	TRBJ1-1	TRBV7-6
ASSQIAGDQETQY	TRBJ2-5	TRBV4-2
ASSSTGTSGTDTQY	TRBJ2-3	TRBV7-3
ASSPGAGELF	TRBJ2-2	TRBV5-6